This TCR beta chain is from a study of identical twins. MiXCR, run by TCRdb on the 5' RACE reads, gives a single entry per CDR3 protein. Here the sample spans roughly 480,000 distinct CDR3 sequences, approximately 25% being singletons. The sample holds a few counts of this clonotype. This CDR3 contains 15 residues. The germline CDR1 and CDR2 sequences are DFQATT and SNEGSKA (reference sequence). V dropped 0 bases and J dropped 3 bases, with 15 bases sitting between them. The same data also went into a second study, on T cells expressing NK-cell markers. That paper notes: HCMV seropositivity characterized seven of the eight sequenced donors, and seronegativity one.

The rearrangement joins TRBV20-1 to TRBJ2-7; TRBD1 is a possible D gene (5 bases). The sample was CD4+ T cells sorted from blood. This TCR came from a woman younger than 35 in good health. The CDR3 bases are TGCAGTGCTAGAGAAGGGGCAGGGCCTGGCTACGAGCAGTACTTC. The encoded protein is CSAREGAGPGYEQYF.